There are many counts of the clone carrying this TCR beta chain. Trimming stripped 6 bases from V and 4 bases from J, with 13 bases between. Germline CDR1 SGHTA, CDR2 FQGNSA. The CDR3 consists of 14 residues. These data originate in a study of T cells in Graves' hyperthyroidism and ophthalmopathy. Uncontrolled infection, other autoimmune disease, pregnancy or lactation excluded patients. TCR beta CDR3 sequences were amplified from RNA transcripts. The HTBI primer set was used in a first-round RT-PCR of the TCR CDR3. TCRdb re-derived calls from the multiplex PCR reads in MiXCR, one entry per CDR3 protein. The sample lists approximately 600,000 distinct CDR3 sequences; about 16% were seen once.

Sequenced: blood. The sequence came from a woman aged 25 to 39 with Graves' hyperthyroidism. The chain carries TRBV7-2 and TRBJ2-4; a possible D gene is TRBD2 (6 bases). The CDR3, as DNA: TGTGCCAGCAGGGGCGGGAATGGAAAAAACATTCAGTACTTC. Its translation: CASRGGNGKNIQYF.